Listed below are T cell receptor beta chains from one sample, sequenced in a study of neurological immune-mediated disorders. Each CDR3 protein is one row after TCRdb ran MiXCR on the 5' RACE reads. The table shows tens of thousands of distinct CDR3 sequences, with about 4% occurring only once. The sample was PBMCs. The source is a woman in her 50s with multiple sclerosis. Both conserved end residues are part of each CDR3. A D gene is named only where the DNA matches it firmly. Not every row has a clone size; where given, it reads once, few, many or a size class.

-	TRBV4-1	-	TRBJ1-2	TGCGCCAGCAGCCAGGACGGATACTATGGCTACACCTTC	CASSQDGYYGYTF
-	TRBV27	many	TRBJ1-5	TGTGCCAGCAGTTTACGGCAGGAGTTCGGGTCCCAGCATTTT	CASSLRQEFGSQHF
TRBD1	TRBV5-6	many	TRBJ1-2	TGTGCCAGCAGCATACCCCGGACAGGGGGTTATGGCTACACCTTC	CASSIPRTGGYGYTF
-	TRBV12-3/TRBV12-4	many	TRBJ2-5	TGTGCCAGCAGTTTGGAACAGCAAGAGACCCAGTACTTC	CASSLEQQETQYF
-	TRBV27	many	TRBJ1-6	TGTGCCAGCAGCCTGACAGCGGAGGGGAATTCACCCCTCCACTTT	CASSLTAEGNSPLHF
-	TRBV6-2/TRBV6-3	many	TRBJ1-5	TGTGCCAGCAGTCCGGGAATCCAGGGATATAGCAATCAGCCCCAGAATTTT	CASSPGIQGYSNQPQNF
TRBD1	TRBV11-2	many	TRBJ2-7	TGTGCCAGCAGCTTGACAGGGGGCGGAAAAACCTACGAGCAGTACTTC	CASSLTGGGKTYEQYF
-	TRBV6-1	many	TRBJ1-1	TGTGCCAGCAGTGAAGCGCGGGGCACTGAAGCTTTCTTT	CASSEARGTEAFF
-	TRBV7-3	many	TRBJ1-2	TGTGCCAGCAGCTTGCGCGAGGGATTAGGTGGCGGCTACACCTTC	CASSLREGLGGGYTF
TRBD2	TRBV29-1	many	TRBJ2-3	TGCAGCGCCAACTCCGGGACTAGCGGGAGGAAGTATACGCAGTATTTT	CSANSGTSGRKYTQYF
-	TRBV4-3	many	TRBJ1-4	TGCGCCAGCAGCCAAGGAAGTCTAGGGAGGCAACTGTTTTTT	CASSQGSLGRQLFF
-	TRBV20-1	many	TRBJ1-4	TGCAGTGCCGAGCCCGCAGCAACTAATGAAAAACTGTTTTTT	CSAEPAATNEKLFF
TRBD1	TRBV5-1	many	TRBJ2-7	TGCGCCAGCAGCCTGGCAACAGGGGAAGTGCAGTACTTC	CASSLATGEVQYF
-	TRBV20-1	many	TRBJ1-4	TGCAGTGCTAGAGACAGATTTAATGAAAAACTGTTTTTT	CSARDRFNEKLFF
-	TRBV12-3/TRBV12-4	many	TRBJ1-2	TGTGCCAGCAGTCACGTCCGGGACACTACTTTAGCTAACTATGGCTACACCTTC	CASSHVRDTTLANYGYTF
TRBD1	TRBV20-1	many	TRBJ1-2	TGCAGTGCTAGAGCGACAGGGATAGCTTACGGCTACACCTTC	CSARATGIAYGYTF
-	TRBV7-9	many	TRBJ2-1	TGTGCCAGCAGCTGGGGCGCAGGGAGAAATGAGCAGTTCTTC	CASSWGAGRNEQFF
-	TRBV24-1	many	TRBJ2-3	TGTGCCACCAGTGACCCCGGAATGGGCACAGATACGCAGTATTTT	CATSDPGMGTDTQYF
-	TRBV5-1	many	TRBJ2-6	TGCGCCAGCAGCTTACCGGGGGACTCTGGGGCCAACGTCCTGACTTTC	CASSLPGDSGANVLTF
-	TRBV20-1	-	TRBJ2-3	TGCAGTGCGACGGGACTCCCTCTCACAGATACGCAGTATTTT	CSATGLPLTDTQYF
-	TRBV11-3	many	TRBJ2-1	TGTGCCAGCAGCTTAGAACTGGGGAATGAGCAGTTCTTC	CASSLELGNEQFF
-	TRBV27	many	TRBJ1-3	TGTGCCAGCAGCTCCCTCTCGACAGGACCCTCTGGAAACACCATATATTTT	CASSSLSTGPSGNTIYF
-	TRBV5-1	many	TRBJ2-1	TGCGCCAGCAGCTTGGCGGGGACAAACTACAATGAGCAGTTCTTC	CASSLAGTNYNEQFF
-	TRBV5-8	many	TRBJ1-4	TGTGCCAGCAGCTTGAGGCAGGGGAATGAAAAACTGTTTTTT	CASSLRQGNEKLFF
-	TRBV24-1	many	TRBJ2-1	TGTGCCACCAGTGAAGATTCATACAATGAGCAGTTCTTC	CATSEDSYNEQFF
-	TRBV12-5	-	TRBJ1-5	TGTGCTAGTGGTTTGGTTCCCCATTGGACAGCGAACTGGTTGGTGAGCAATCAGCCCCAGCATTTT	CASGLVPHWTANWLVSNQPQHF
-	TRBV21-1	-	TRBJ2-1	TGTGCCAGCCGGGCAAGGGCACCCTACAATGAGCAGTTCTTC	CASRARAPYNEQFF
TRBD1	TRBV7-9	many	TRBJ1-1	TGTGCCAGCAGCTTACCCGGGACAGCCACTGAAGCTTTCTTT	CASSLPGTATEAFF
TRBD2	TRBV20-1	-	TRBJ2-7	TGCAGTGCTAGAGTGGGCGGGAGGGTCGACGAGCAGTACTTC	CSARVGGRVDEQYF
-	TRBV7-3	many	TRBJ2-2	TGTGCCAGCAGCCCCCCCGCCGGGGAGCTGTTTTTT	CASSPPAGELFF
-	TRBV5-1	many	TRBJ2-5	TGCGCCAGCAGCTTTTCCAACCAAGAGACCCAGTACTTC	CASSFSNQETQYF
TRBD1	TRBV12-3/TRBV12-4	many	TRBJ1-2	TGTGCCAGCAGGTCGACAGGGAGCGACTATGGCTACACCTTC	CASRSTGSDYGYTF
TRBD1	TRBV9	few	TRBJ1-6	TGTGCCAGCAGCGCCGTTCGGGACAGGGGGCGGGGGTCACCCCTCAACTTT	CASSAVRDRGRGSPLNF
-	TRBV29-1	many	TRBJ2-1	TGCAGCGTTGGGCAGCTATTCTACAATGAGCAGTTCTTC	CSVGQLFYNEQFF
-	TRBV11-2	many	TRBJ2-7	TGTGCCAGCAGCTTAGAGGTCGGCTACGAGCAGTACTTC	CASSLEVGYEQYF
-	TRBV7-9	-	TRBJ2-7	TGTGCCAGCAGCGACCGGGCAGGGAGTTACGAGCAGTACTTC	CASSDRAGSYEQYF
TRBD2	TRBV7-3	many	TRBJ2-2	TGTGCCAGCAGCTTGATAGCGGGGTCCGGGGAGCTGTTTTTT	CASSLIAGSGELFF
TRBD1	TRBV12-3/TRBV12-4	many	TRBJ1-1	TGTGCCAGCAGATGGACAGGGGGAGATGAAGCTTTCTTT	CASRWTGGDEAFF
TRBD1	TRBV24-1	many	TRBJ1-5	TGTGCCACCAGTGACCCACAGGGGGGGAACAATCAGCCCCAGCATTTT	CATSDPQGGNNQPQHF
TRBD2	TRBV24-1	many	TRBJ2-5	TGTGCCACCAGTGCCGTGGGACTAGCGGACCAAGAGACCCAGTACTTC	CATSAVGLADQETQYF
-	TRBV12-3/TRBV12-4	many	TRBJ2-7	TGTGCCAGCACAAGGGGGGCCTACTACGAGCAGTACTTC	CASTRGAYYEQYF
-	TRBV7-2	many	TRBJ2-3	TGTGCCAGCAGCTTAGGGGGAAGGGGGTTCACAGATACGCAGTATTTT	CASSLGGRGFTDTQYF
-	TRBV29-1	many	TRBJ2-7	TGCAGCGTTGAAAAACGCAACGGCTACGAGCAGTACTTC	CSVEKRNGYEQYF
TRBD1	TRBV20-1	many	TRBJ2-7	TGCAGTGCTAGATCCGGGACAGGGGGCATCTACGAGCAGTACTTC	CSARSGTGGIYEQYF
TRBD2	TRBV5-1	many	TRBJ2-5	TGCGCCAGCAGCCAAATCCTAGCGGGAGAAGAGACCCAGTACTTC	CASSQILAGEETQYF
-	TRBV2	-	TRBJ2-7	TGTGCCAGCAGTGATGTCCTACGGTTGACCTACGAGCAGTACTTC	CASSDVLRLTYEQYF
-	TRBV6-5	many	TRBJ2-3	TGTGCCAGCACCTGGGACATGGGAGATACGCAGTATTTT	CASTWDMGDTQYF
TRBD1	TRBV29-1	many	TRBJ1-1	TGCAGCGTCCCACGGGCTACAGGGGCTGAAGCTTTCTTT	CSVPRATGAEAFF
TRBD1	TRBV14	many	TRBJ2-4	TGTGCCAGCAGTTCCGGGACAGGGGTTACCAACATTCAGTACTTC	CASSSGTGVTNIQYF
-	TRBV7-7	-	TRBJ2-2	TGTGCTAGCAGCCTCGGTCCCGGGGAGCTGTTTTTT	CASSLGPGELFF
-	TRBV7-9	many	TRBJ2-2	TGTGCCAGCAGCTCGAGAGTAGACGGGGAGCTGTTTTTT	CASSSRVDGELFF
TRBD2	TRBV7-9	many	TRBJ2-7	TGTGCCAGCAGCTTAGCTGCCGGGACTAGCGGGACACTCGAGCAGTACTTC	CASSLAAGTSGTLEQYF
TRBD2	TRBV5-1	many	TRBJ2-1	TGCGCCAGCAGCAGACTAGCGGGAGACAATGAGCAGTTCTTC	CASSRLAGDNEQFF
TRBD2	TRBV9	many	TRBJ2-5	TGTGCCAGCAGCGGTAGCGGGAGAGAGACCCAGTACTTC	CASSGSGRETQYF